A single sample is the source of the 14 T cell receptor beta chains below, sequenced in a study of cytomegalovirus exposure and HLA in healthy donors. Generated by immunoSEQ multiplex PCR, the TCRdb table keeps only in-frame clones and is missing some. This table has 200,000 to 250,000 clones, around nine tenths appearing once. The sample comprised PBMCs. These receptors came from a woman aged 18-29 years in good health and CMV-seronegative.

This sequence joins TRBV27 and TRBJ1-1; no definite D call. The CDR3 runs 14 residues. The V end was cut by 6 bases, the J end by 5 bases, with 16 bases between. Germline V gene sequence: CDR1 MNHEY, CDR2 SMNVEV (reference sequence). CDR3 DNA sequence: TGTGCCAGCAGGGGTCCCAACCCGGGTACTGAAGCTTTCTTT. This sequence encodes CASRGPNPGTEAFF.

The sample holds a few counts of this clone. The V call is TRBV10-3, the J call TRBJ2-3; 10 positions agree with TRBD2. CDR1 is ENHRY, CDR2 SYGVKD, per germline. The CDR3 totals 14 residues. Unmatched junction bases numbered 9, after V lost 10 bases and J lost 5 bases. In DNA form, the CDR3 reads TGTGCCACCTTAAGCGGGAGGGCGAAAGATACGCAGTATTTT. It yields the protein CATLSGRAKDTQYF.

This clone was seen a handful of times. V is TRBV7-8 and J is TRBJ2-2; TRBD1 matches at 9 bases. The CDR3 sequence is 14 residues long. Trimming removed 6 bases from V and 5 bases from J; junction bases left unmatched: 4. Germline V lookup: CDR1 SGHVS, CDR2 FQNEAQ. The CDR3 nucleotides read TGTGCCAGCAGAGTACAGGGGGCGACCGGGGAGCTGTTTTTT. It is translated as CASRVQGATGELFF.

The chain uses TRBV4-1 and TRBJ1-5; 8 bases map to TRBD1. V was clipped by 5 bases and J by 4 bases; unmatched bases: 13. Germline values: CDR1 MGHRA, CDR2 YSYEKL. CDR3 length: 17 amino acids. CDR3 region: CASSNPALGQGNQPQHF. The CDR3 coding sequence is TGCGCCAGCAGCAACCCCGCCCTTGGACAGGGTAATCAGCCCCAGCATTTT.

The CDR3 region has the DNA TGTGCCAGCAGTGTCCCGAAGGGGGTTAACTATGGCTACACCTTC. Protein: CASSVPKGVNYGYTF. V is TRBV28 and J is TRBJ1-2; possibly TRBD1 for D (6 bases). Germline CDR1 MDHEN, CDR2 SYDVKM. V was trimmed by 5 bases and J by 1 base, leaving 14 bases between them. This CDR3 has 15 residues.

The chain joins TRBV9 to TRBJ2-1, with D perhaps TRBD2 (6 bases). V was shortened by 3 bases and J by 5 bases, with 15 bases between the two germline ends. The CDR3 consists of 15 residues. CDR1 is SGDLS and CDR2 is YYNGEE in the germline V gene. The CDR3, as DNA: TGTGCCAGCAGCGCCCTGACTAGGTCCCACAATGAGCAGTTCTTC. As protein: CASSALTRSHNEQFF.

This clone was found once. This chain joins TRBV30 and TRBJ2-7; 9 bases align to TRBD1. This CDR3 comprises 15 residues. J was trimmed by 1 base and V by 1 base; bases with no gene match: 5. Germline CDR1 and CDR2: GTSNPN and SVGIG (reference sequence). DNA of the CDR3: TGTGCCTGGAGTGGAGACAGGGGGGGATCCTACGAGCAGTACTTC. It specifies CAWSGDRGGSYEQYF. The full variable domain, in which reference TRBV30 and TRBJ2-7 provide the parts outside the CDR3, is SQTIHQWPATLVQPVGSPLSLECTVEGTSNPNLYWYRQAAGRGLQLLFYSVGIGQISSEVPQNLSASRPQDRQFILSSKKLLLSDSGFYLCAWSGDRGGSYEQYFGPGTRLTVT.

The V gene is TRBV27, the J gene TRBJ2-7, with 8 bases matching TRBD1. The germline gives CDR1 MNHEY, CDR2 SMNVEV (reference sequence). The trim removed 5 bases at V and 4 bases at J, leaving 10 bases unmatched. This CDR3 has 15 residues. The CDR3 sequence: CASSAQGAQVYEQYF. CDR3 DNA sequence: TGTGCCAGCAGTGCCCAGGGGGCGCAGGTATACGAGCAGTACTTC.

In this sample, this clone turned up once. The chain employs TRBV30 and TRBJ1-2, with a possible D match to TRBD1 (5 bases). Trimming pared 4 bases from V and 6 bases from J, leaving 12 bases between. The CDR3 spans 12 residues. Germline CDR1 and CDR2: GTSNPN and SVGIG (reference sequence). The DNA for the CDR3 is TGTGCCTGGACGCAGGGCGGCGATGGCTACACCTTC. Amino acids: CAWTQGGDGYTF.

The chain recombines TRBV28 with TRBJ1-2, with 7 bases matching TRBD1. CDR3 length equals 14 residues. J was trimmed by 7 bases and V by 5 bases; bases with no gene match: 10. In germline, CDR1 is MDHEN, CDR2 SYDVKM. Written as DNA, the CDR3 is TGTGCCAGCAGTCCCGGGACAGAAAGGGGTGGCTACACCTTC. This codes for CASSPGTERGGYTF.

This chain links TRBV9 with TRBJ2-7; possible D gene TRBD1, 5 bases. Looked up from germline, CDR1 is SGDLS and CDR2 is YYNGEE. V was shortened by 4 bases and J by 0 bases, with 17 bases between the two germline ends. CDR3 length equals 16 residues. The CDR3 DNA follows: TGTGCCAGCAGCATAGGACAACCAGAGAGCTCCTACGAGCAGTACTTC. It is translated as CASSIGQPESSYEQYF.

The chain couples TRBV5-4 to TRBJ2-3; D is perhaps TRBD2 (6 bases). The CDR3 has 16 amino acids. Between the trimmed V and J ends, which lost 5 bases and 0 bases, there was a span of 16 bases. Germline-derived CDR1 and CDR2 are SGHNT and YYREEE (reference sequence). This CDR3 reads CASRPGGVASTDTQYF. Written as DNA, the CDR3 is TGTGCCAGCAGGCCAGGAGGGGTAGCTAGCACAGATACGCAGTATTTT.

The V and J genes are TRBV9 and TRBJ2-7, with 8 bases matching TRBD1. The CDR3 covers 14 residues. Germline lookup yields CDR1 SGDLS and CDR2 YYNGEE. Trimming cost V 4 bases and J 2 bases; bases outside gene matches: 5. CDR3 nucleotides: TGTGCCAGCAGCCCAGGACAGGGAGCCTACGAGCAGTACTTC. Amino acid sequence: CASSPGQGAYEQYF. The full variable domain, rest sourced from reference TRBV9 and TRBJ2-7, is DSGVTQTPKHLITATGQRVTLRCSPRSGDLSVYWYQQSLDQGLQFLIQYYNGEERAKGNILERFSAQQFPDLHSELNLSSLELGDSALYFCASSPGQGAYEQYFGPGTRLTVT.

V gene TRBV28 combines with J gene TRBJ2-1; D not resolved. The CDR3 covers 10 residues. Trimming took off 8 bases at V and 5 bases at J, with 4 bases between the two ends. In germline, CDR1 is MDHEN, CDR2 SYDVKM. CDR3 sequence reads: CASRDNEQFF. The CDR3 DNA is TGTGCCAGCCGTGACAATGAGCAGTTCTTC.